What follows are 3 T cell receptor beta chains derived from one specimen sequenced in a study of shared clonotypes between healthy human individuals. CD8 cells classed as naive were CD45RO-negative and positively selected for CCR7, excluding terminally differentiated effector memory CD45RA+ cells. The table came from immunoSEQ multiplex PCR; TCRdb's copy has only in-frame clones and leaves some out. The table records 750,000 to 1,000,000 clones, 80% to 95% of them present only once. What was sequenced was naive CD8+ T cells sorted from blood. These receptors were taken from a man aged 25-45 years in good health.

The chain carries TRBV6-5 and TRBJ2-7, with TRBD1 identical over 7 bases. In germline, CDR1 is MNHEY, CDR2 SVGAGI. The V segment lost 2 bases and the J segment 1 base; nucleotides outside the gene matches: 2. This CDR3 has 14 amino acids. The CDR3 DNA is TGTGCCAGCAGTTACGCGACAGGGTCCTACGAGCAGTACTTC. The encoded protein is CASSYATGSYEQYF.

The V and J genes are TRBV6-1 and TRBJ2-5; D is unresolved. Trimming stripped 0 bases from V and 5 bases from J, with 19 bases between. Germline V gives CDR1 MNHNS, CDR2 SASEGT. The CDR3 is 17 residues long. The CDR3 region has the DNA TGTGCCAGCAGTGAAGCGCTCTTGGCGGCCTGGCGGGAGACCCAGTACTTC. Its protein product is CASSEALLAAWRETQYF.

The CDR3 loop is CASSLAFYRDRGAVETQYF. The CDR3 DNA sequence: TGTGCCAGCAGCTTAGCCTTTTACCGGGACAGGGGGGCGGTGGAGACCCAGTACTTC. The chain employs TRBV7-8 and TRBJ2-5; the match to TRBD1 covers 11 bases. The CDR3 totals 19 residues. With V trimmed by 0 bases and J by 5 bases, 14 bases remained unmatched. Germline CDR1 is SGHVS and CDR2 is FQNEAQ. Looking up the rest from reference TRBV7-8 and TRBJ2-5 gives the full variable domain: GAGVSQSPRYKVAKRGQDVALRCDPISGHVSLFWYQQALGQGPEFLTYFQNEAQLDKSGLPSDRFFAERPEGSVSTLKIQRTQQEDSAVYLCASSLAFYRDRGAVETQYFGPGTRLLVL.